This TCR beta chain emerged from a study of T cells in Graves' hyperthyroidism and ophthalmopathy. This clonotype was recorded many times. TCR beta CDR3 regions were amplified from RNA transcripts. First-round RT-PCR with HTBI primers amplified the TCR CDR3 region. TCRdb re-called the multiplex PCR reads with MiXCR, one entry per CDR3 protein. Of 500,000 to 600,000 distinct CDR3 sequences in the sample, 16% were seen once. Sequencing used blood. This TCR was sampled from a woman under 30 with Graves' hyperthyroidism.

CDR3 DNA sequence: TGCGCCAGCAGCTTGGTGGCAGGGAAAGAGACCCAGTACTTC. Residues: CASSLVAGKETQYF. The chain is built from TRBV5-1 and TRBJ2-5, with D perhaps matching TRBD1 (5 bases). V was cut by 0 bases and J by 3 bases, with 9 bases left in between. Per germline, CDR1 SGHRS and CDR2 YFSETQ. The CDR3 spans 14 residues.